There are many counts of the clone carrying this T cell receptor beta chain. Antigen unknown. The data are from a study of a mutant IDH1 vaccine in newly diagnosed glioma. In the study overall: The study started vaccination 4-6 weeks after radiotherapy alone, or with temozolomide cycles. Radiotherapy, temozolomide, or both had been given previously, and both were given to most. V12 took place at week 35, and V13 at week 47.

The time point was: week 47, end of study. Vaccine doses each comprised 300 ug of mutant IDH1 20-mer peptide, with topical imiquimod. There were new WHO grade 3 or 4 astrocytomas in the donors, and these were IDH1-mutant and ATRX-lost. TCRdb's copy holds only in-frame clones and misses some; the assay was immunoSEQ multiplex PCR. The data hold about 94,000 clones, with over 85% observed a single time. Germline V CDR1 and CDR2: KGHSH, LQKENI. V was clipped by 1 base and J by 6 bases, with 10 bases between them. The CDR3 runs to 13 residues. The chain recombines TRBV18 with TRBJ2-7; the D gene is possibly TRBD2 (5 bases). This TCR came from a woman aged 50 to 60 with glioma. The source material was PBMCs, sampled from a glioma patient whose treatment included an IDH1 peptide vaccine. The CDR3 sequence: CASSPLGVGEQYF. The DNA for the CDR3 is TGTGCCAGCTCACCACTCGGGGTAGGCGAGCAGTACTTC.